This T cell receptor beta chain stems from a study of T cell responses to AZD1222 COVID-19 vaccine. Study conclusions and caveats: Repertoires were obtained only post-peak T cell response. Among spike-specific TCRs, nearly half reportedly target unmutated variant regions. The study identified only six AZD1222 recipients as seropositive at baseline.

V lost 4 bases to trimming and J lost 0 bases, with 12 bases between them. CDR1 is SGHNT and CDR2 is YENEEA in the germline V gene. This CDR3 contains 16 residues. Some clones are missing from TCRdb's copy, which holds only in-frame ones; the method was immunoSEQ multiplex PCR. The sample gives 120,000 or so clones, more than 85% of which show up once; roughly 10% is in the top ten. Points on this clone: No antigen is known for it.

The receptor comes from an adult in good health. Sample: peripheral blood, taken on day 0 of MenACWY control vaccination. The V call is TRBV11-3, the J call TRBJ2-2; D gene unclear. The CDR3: CASSSVYFANTGELFF. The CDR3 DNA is TGTGCCAGCAGCTCTGTCTATTTCGCGAACACCGGGGAGCTGTTTTTT. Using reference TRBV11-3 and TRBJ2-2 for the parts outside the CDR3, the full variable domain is EAGVVQSPRYKIIEKKQPVAFWCNPISGHNTLYWYLQNLGQGPELLIRYENEEAVDDSQLPKDRFSAERLKGVDSTLKIQPAELGDSAVYLCASSSVYFANTGELFFGEGSRLTVL.